The rows below give T cell receptor beta chains drawn from one sample of a study of shared clonotypes between healthy human individuals. The protocol was immunoSEQ multiplex PCR, while the TCRdb copy is restricted to in-frame clones and leaves out a portion. Found here are about 490,000 clones, around 79% of them singletons; the top ten hold 10% to 15%. The specimen sequenced was PBMCs. Source of these receptors: a woman in her thirties or forties in good health. Some clones in this sample may be carry-over from other donors' samples. The CDR3 runs from the conserved cysteine through the conserved F or W. The D gene is left open where the match is weak. Expanded clones are given a class, and other clones once, few, many or no size at all.

abundance: few; v_gene: TRBV5-1; d_gene: .; j_gene: TRBJ1-5; CDR3aa: CASSPDGQPNQPQHF; CDR3nt: TGCGCCAGCAGCCCAGACGGACAGCCAAATCAGCCCCAGCATTTT
abundance: .; v_gene: TRBV28; d_gene: TRBD2; j_gene: TRBJ2-1; CDR3aa: CASSNPILAGISYNEQFF; CDR3nt: TGTGCCAGCAGTAACCCAATACTAGCGGGAATCTCCTACAATGAGCAGTTCTTC
abundance: .; v_gene: TRBV18; d_gene: TRBD2; j_gene: TRBJ2-2; CDR3aa: CASSSGLAGAGELFF; CDR3nt: TGTGCCAGCTCATCGGGACTAGCGGGAGCCGGGGAGCTGTTTTTT
abundance: many; v_gene: TRBV12-5; d_gene: .; j_gene: TRBJ2-1; CDR3aa: CASGLQGPRVSGDGGEQFF; CDR3nt: TGTGCTAGTGGTTTGCAGGGACCCCGTGTTAGCGGAGACGGGGGTGAGCAGTTCTTC
abundance: .; v_gene: TRBV9; d_gene: TRBD2; j_gene: TRBJ2-7; CDR3aa: CASSVGLAGGPQRQYF; CDR3nt: TGTGCCAGCAGCGTAGGGCTAGCGGGAGGGCCTCAGAGGCAGTACTTC
abundance: .; v_gene: TRBV6-5; d_gene: .; j_gene: TRBJ1-4; CDR3aa: CASRGGTKLFF; CDR3nt: TGTGCCAGCCGGGGGGGAACCAAACTGTTTTTT
abundance: .; v_gene: TRBV20-1; d_gene: .; j_gene: TRBJ2-7; CDR3aa: CSAVGAEQCF; CDR3nt: TGCAGTGCCGTCGGGGCAGAGCAGTGCTTC
abundance: .; v_gene: TRBV7-9; d_gene: .; j_gene: TRBJ2-1; CDR3aa: CASSLAGGFPGYNEQFF; CDR3nt: TGTGCCAGCAGCTTAGCCGGAGGTTTTCCCGGCTACAATGAGCAGTTCTTC
abundance: .; v_gene: TRBV28; d_gene: TRBD2; j_gene: TRBJ2-3; CDR3aa: CASRRTSGRADTQYF; CDR3nt: TGTGCCAGCAGACGGACTAGCGGGAGGGCAGATACGCAGTATTTT
abundance: few; v_gene: TRBV28; d_gene: TRBD1; j_gene: TRBJ2-7; CDR3aa: CASREQGAGYEQYF; CDR3nt: TGTGCCAGCAGAGAGCAGGGGGCTGGCTACGAGCAGTACTTC
abundance: .; v_gene: TRBV28; d_gene: .; j_gene: TRBJ2-6; CDR3aa: CASSKPGGSGANVLTF; CDR3nt: TGTGCCAGCAGCAAACCCGGGGGCTCTGGGGCCAACGTCCTGACTTTC
abundance: .; v_gene: TRBV11-2; d_gene: .; j_gene: TRBJ2-1; CDR3aa: CASSSWGNGVGQFF; CDR3nt: TGTGCCAGCAGCTCGTGGGGGAACGGCGTCGGGCAGTTCTTC
abundance: .; v_gene: TRBV11-2; d_gene: TRBD1; j_gene: TRBJ2-7; CDR3aa: CASNSLQGPQGEQYF; CDR3nt: TGTGCCAGCAACTCGCTACAGGGGCCCCAGGGCGAGCAGTACTTC
abundance: .; v_gene: TRBV2; d_gene: .; j_gene: TRBJ2-2; CDR3aa: CASSEVQAIAGELFF; CDR3nt: TGTGCCAGCAGTGAAGTCCAGGCGATTGCCGGGGAGCTGTTTTTT
abundance: .; v_gene: TRBV11-2; d_gene: .; j_gene: TRBJ1-1; CDR3aa: CASSLTGYSTEAFF; CDR3nt: TGTGCCAGCAGCTTAACAGGGTATAGCACTGAAGCTTTCTTT
abundance: .; v_gene: TRBV18; d_gene: .; j_gene: TRBJ2-7; CDR3aa: CASSPLTGPSYEQYF; CDR3nt: TGTGCCAGCTCACCACTGACAGGCCCATCCTACGAGCAGTACTTC
abundance: .; v_gene: TRBV13; d_gene: TRBD2; j_gene: TRBJ2-1; CDR3aa: CASRGAGGQYGEQFF; CDR3nt: TGTGCCAGCAGGGGAGCGGGAGGGCAATATGGTGAGCAGTTCTTC
abundance: once; v_gene: TRBV28; d_gene: .; j_gene: TRBJ2-1; CDR3aa: CASSFQGFSYNEQFF; CDR3nt: TGTGCCAGCAGTTTTCAGGGTTTCTCCTACAATGAGCAGTTCTTC
abundance: .; v_gene: TRBV28; d_gene: TRBD2; j_gene: TRBJ2-1; CDR3aa: CASRGEGGTYNEQFF; CDR3nt: TGTGCCAGCAGGGGGGAGGGCGGCACCTACAATGAGCAGTTCTTC
abundance: .; v_gene: TRBV18; d_gene: .; j_gene: TRBJ2-7; CDR3aa: CASSRGGSGEQYF; CDR3nt: TGTGCCAGCTCACGAGGGGGGTCGGGCGAGCAGTACTTC
abundance: many; v_gene: TRBV2; d_gene: TRBD2; j_gene: TRBJ2-2; CDR3aa: CASSSMSGRNTGELFF; CDR3nt: TGTGCCAGCAGTAGTATGAGCGGGAGGAACACCGGGGAGCTGTTTTTT
abundance: .; v_gene: TRBV28; d_gene: .; j_gene: TRBJ2-7; CDR3aa: CASSLPGQPYEQYF; CDR3nt: TGTGCCAGCAGTTTACCCGGACAGCCCTACGAGCAGTACTTC
abundance: .; v_gene: TRBV7-9; d_gene: TRBD2; j_gene: TRBJ2-1; CDR3aa: CASSSSGSGNEQFF; CDR3nt: TGTGCCAGCAGCTCTAGCGGGAGTGGCAATGAGCAGTTCTTC
abundance: once; v_gene: TRBV25-1; d_gene: .; j_gene: TRBJ1-1; CDR3aa: CASSEGQTQNTEAFF; CDR3nt: TGTGCCAGCAGTGAAGGCCAGACTCAGAACACTGAAGCTTTCTTT
abundance: .; v_gene: TRBV6-6; d_gene: TRBD1; j_gene: TRBJ1-5; CDR3aa: CASISTGGLNQPQHF; CDR3nt: TGTGCCAGCATCTCAACAGGGGGCCTCAATCAGCCCCAGCATTTT
abundance: .; v_gene: TRBV5-8; d_gene: TRBD1; j_gene: TRBJ2-7; CDR3aa: CASSWTGLSYEQYF; CDR3nt: TGTGCCAGCAGCTGGACAGGTCTGTCCTACGAGCAGTACTTC
abundance: .; v_gene: TRBV10-3; d_gene: TRBD2; j_gene: TRBJ2-1; CDR3aa: CAISGRYNEQFF; CDR3nt: TGTGCCATCAGCGGGAGGTACAATGAGCAGTTCTTC
abundance: .; v_gene: TRBV9; d_gene: .; j_gene: TRBJ2-1; CDR3aa: CASSVYGGASYNEQFF; CDR3nt: TGTGCCAGCAGCGTATATGGAGGGGCGAGCTACAATGAGCAGTTCTTC
abundance: few; v_gene: TRBV7-2; d_gene: .; j_gene: TRBJ1-2; CDR3aa: CASSLETVYGYTF; CDR3nt: TGTGCCAGCAGCTTAGAAACAGTCTATGGCTACACCTTC
abundance: .; v_gene: TRBV15; d_gene: TRBD1; j_gene: TRBJ1-4; CDR3aa: CATSRDGTGLNEKLFF; CDR3nt: TGTGCCACCAGCAGAGATGGGACAGGGCTCAATGAAAAACTGTTTTTT
abundance: .; v_gene: TRBV28; d_gene: .; j_gene: TRBJ2-7; CDR3aa: CASTGTLSYEQYF; CDR3nt: TGTGCCAGCACAGGCACACTAAGCTACGAGCAGTACTTC
abundance: once; v_gene: TRBV5-4; d_gene: .; j_gene: TRBJ1-2; CDR3aa: CASSSGFAGYTF; CDR3nt: TGTGCCAGCAGCTCAGGGTTCGCAGGCTACACCTTC
abundance: .; v_gene: TRBV11-2; d_gene: .; j_gene: TRBJ2-5; CDR3aa: CASSSPVQGRWETQYF; CDR3nt: TGTGCCAGCAGCTCCCCGGTCCAGGGGCGCTGGGAGACCCAGTACTTC
abundance: .; v_gene: TRBV9; d_gene: .; j_gene: TRBJ2-1; CDR3aa: CASSVVSGLGNEQFF; CDR3nt: TGTGCCAGCAGCGTAGTATCGGGGTTGGGCAATGAGCAGTTCTTC
abundance: .; v_gene: TRBV2; d_gene: .; j_gene: TRBJ1-2; CDR3aa: CASSELERAGYGYTF; CDR3nt: TGTGCCAGCAGTGAACTGGAGAGGGCTGGGTATGGCTACACCTTC
abundance: .; v_gene: TRBV5-8; d_gene: .; j_gene: TRBJ2-1; CDR3aa: CASSLWDRRGIGEQFF; CDR3nt: TGTGCCAGCAGCTTGTGGGACAGACGGGGGATAGGGGAGCAGTTCTTC